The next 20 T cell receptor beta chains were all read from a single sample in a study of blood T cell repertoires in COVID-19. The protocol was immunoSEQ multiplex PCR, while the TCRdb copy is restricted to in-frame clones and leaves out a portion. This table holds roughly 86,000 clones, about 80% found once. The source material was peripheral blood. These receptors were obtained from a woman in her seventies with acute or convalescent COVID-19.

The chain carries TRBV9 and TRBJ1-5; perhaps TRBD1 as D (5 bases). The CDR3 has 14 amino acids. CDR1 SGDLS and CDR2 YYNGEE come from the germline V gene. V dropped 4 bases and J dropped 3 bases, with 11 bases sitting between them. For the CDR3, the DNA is TGTGCCAGCAGCCCTACAGGTAACAATCAGCCCCAGCATTTT. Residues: CASSPTGNNQPQHF.

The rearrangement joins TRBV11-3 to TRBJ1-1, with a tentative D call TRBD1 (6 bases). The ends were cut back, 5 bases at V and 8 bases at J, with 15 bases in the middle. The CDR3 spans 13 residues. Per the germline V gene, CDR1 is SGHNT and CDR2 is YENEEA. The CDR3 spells CASSRQAATEAFF. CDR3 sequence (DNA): TGTGCCAGCAGCCGACAGGCAGCGACGGAAGCTTTCTTT.

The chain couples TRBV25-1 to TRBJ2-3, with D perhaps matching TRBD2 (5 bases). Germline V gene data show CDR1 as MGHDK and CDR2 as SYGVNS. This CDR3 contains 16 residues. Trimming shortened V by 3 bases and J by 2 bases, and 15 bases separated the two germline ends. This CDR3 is CASSDSRRGSTDTQYF. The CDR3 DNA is TGTGCCAGCAGTGATTCTCGACGGGGATCCACAGATACGCAGTATTTT.

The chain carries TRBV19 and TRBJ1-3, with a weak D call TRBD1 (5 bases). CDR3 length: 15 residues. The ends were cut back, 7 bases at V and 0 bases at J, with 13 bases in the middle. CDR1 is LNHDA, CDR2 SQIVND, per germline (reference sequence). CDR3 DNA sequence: TGTGCCAGTAAGACCCCAGGGAACTCTGGAAACACCATATATTTT. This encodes CASKTPGNSGNTIYF.

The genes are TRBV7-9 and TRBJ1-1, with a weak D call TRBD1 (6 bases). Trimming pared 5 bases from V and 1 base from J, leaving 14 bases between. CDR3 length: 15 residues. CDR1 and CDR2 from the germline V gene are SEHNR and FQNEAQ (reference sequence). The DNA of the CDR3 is TGTGCCAGCAGCCCGTGGGGGCAGGGGAACACTGAAGCTTTCTTT. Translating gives CASSPWGQGNTEAFF.

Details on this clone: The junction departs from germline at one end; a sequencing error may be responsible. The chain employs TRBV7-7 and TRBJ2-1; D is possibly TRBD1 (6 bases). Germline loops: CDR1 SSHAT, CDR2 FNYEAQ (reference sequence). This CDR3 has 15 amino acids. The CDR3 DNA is TGTGCTAGCAGCTTAATGGGGGCGAACTACAATGAGCAGTTCTTC. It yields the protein CASSLMGANYNEQFF.

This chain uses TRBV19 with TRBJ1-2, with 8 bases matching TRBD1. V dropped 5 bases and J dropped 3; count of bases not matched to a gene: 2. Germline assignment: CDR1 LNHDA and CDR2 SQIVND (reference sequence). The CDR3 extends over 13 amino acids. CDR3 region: CASSLGQDYGYTF. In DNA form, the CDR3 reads TGTGCCAGTAGTTTGGGACAGGACTATGGCTACACCTTC.

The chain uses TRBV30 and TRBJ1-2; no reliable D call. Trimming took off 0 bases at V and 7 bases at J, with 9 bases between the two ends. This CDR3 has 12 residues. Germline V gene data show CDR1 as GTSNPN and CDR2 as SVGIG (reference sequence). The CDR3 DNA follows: TGTGCCTGGAGTGTGCAAGCCGGTGGCTACACCTTC. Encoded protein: CAWSVQAGGYTF.

Here the CDR3 DNA reads TGTGCCAGCAGCCCCGGGACAGGGGGCGATCAGCCCCAGCATTTT. This encodes CASSPGTGGDQPQHF. This chain links TRBV7-8 with TRBJ1-5; 12 bases are shared with TRBD1. Germline V gene sequence: CDR1 SGHVS, CDR2 FQNEAQ. The junction had 4 bases not matched to a gene; V was cut back by 5 bases and J by 5 bases. This CDR3 comprises 15 residues.

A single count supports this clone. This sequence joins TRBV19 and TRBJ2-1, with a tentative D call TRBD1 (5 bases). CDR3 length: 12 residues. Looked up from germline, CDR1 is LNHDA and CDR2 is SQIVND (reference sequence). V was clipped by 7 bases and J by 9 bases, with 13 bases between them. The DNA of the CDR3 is TGTGCCAGTATTGCACAGGACACTGAGCAGTTCTTC. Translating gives CASIAQDTEQFF.

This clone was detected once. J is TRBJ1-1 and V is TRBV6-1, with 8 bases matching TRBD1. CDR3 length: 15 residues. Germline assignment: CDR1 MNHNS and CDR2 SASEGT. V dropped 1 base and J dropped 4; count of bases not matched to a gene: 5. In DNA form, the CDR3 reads TGTGCCAGCAGTGAAGGGACAGGGAGAGGCACTGAAGCTTTCTTT. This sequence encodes CASSEGTGRGTEAFF.

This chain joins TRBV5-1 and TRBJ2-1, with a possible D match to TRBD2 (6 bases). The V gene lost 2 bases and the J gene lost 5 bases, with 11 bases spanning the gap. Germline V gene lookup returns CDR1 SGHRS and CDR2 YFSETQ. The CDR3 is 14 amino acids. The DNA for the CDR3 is TGCGCCAGCAGCTTCGGGAGCGATGACAATGAGCAGTTCTTC. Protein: CASSFGSDDNEQFF.

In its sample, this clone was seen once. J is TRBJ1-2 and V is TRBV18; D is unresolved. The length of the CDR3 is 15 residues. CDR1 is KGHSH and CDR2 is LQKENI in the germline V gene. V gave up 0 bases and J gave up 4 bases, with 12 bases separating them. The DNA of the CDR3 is TGTGCCAGCTCACCACCGGGGAGGGTTCCCTATGGCTACACCTTC. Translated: CASSPPGRVPYGYTF.

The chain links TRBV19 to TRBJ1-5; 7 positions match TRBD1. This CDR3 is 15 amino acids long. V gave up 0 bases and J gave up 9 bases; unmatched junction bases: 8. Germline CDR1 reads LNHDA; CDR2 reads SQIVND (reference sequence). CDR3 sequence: CASSIDRQGNWPQHF. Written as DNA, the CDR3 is TGTGCCAGTAGTATAGATAGACAGGGTAATTGGCCCCAGCATTTT.

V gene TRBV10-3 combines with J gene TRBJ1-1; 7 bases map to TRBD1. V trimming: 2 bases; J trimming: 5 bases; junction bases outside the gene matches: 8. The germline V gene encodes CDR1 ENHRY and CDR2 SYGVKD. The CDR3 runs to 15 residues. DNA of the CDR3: TGTGCCATCAGTGAGACAATACAGGGGCTTACTGAAGCTTTCTTT. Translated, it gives CAISETIQGLTEAFF.

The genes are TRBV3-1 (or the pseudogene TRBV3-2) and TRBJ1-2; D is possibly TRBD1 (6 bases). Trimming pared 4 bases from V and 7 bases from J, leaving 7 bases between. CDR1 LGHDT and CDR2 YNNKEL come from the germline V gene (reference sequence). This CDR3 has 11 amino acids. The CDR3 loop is CASSLQGGYTF. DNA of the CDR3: TGTGCCAGCAGCCTACAGGGTGGCTACACCTTC.

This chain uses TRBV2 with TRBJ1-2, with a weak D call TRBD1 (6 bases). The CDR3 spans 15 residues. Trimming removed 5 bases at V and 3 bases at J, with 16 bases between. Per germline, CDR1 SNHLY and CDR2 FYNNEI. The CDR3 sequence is CASSSTGWGDYGYTF. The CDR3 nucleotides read TGTGCCAGCAGTTCTACAGGGTGGGGAGACTATGGCTACACCTTC.

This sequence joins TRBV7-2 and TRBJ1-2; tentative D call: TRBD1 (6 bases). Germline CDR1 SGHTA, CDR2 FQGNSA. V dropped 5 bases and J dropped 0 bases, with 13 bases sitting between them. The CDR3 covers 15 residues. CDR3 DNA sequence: TGTGCCAGCAGCGCCCACGGACAGTCTAACTATGGCTACACCTTC. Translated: CASSAHGQSNYGYTF.

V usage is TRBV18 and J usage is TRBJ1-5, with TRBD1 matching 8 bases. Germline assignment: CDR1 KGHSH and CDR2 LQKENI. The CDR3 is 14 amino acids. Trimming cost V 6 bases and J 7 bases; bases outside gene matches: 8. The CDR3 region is CASSLGQGRQPQHF. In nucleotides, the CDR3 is TGTGCCAGCTCCCTAGGACAGGGACGGCAGCCCCAGCATTTT. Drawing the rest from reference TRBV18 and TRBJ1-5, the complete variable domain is NAGVMQNPRHLVRRRGQEARLRCSPMKGHSHVYWYRQLPEEGLKFMVYLQKENIIDESGMPKERFSAEFPKEGPSILRIQQVVRGDSAAYFCASSLGQGRQPQHFGDGTRLSIL.

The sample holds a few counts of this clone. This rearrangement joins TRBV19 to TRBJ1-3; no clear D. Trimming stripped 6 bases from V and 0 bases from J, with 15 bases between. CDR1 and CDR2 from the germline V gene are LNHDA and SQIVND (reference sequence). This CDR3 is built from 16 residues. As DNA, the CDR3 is TGTGCCAGTAGCTCCGGCGGATATAACTCTGGAAACACCATATATTTT. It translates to CASSSGGYNSGNTIYF.